This T cell receptor beta chain was profiled in a study of cytomegalovirus exposure and HLA in healthy donors. The PCR was carried out with 60 Vbeta primers and 13 Jbeta primers. Only in-frame clones appear in the TCRdb table, and some are missing; sequencing was by immunoSEQ multiplex PCR. The sample table sets out about 77,000 clones. As to this clone: Its specificity is not known.

General study findings and limits: Fewer N-insertions than the roughly 700-donor mean were reportedly shown by an Asian-associated ancestry cluster in a later analysis.

The source of this sequence is a man over 45 in good health and CMV-seropositive. Sequences were obtained from PBMCs.

The CDR3 spells CASRQRTGPTDTQYF. Here the CDR3 DNA reads TGTGCCAGCAGACAGCGGACCGGCCCCACAGATACGCAGTATTTT. The chain couples TRBV28 to TRBJ2-3, with a tentative D call TRBD2 (5 bases). CDR1 is MDHEN and CDR2 is SYDVKM in the germline V gene. The V end was cut by 6 bases, the J end by 2 bases, with 15 bases between. This CDR3 is 15 amino acids long.